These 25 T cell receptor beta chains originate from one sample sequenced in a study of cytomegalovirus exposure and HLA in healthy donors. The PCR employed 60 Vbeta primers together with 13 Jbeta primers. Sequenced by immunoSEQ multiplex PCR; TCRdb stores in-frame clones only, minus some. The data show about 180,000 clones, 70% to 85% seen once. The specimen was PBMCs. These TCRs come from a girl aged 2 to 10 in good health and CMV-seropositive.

Here the CDR3 DNA reads TGTGCCAGCAGCTTAGGACTAGCCCATATCGGATCCTACAATGAGCAGTTCTTC. It translates to CASSLGLAHIGSYNEQFF. The genes are TRBV7-3 and TRBJ2-1; 8 nucleotides match TRBD2. Looked up from germline, CDR1 is SGHTA and CDR2 is FQGTGA. V lost 2 bases to trimming and J lost 1 base; unmatched junction nucleotides: 10. CDR3 length equals 18 residues.

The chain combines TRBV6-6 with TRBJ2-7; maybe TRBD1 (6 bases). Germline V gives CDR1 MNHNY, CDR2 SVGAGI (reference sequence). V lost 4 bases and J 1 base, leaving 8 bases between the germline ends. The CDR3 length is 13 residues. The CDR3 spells CASSFGTSYEQYF. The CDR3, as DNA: TGTGCCAGCAGTTTCGGGACATCCTACGAGCAGTACTTC.

In DNA form, the CDR3 reads TGTGCCAGTAGACAGGGGGTGGGCGCTGAAGCTTTCTTT. Residues: CASRQGVGAEAFF. The chain has TRBV19 and TRBJ1-1; 8 bases fit TRBD1. CDR3 length equals 13 residues. Trimming took 6 bases from V and 6 from J; bases not matched to a gene: 6. Per the germline V gene, CDR1 is LNHDA and CDR2 is SQIVND (reference sequence).

The CDR3 region has the DNA TGCAGCGTTTTGGGGGGTCCCTCCTACGAGCAGTACTTC. It specifies CSVLGGPSYEQYF. The rearrangement uses TRBV29-1 and TRBJ2-5; maybe TRBD2 (6 bases). The DNA end lines up better with TRBJ2-7; the J call may be wrong. Germline V gene data show CDR1 as SQVTM and CDR2 as ANQGSEA. The CDR3 has 13 residues.

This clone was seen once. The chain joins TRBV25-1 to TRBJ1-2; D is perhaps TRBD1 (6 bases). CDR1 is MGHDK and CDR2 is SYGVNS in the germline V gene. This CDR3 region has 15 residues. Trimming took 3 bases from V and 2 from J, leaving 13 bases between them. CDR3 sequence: CASSEGRGRNYGYTF. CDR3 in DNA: TGTGCCAGCAGTGAGGGCAGGGGCCGAAACTATGGCTACACCTTC.

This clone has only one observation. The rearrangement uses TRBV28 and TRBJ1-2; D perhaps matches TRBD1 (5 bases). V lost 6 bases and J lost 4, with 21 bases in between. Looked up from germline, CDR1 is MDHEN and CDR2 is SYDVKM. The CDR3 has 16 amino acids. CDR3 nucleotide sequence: TGTGCCAGCAGCCCTGCGGCAGGGAACCAAATCTATGGCTACACCTTC. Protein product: CASSPAAGNQIYGYTF.

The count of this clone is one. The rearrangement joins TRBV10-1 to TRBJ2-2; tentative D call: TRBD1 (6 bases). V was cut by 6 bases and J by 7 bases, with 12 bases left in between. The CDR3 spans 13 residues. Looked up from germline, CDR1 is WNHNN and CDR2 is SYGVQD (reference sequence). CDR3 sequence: CASRGQRGGELFF. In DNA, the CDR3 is TGCGCCAGCAGAGGACAGAGAGGCGGGGAGCTGTTTTTT.

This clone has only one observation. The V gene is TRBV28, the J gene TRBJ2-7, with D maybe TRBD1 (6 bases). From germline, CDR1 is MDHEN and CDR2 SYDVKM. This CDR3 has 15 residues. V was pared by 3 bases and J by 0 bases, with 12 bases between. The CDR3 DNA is TGTGCCAGCAGTTTGATACGGGACAACTCCTACGAGCAGTACTTC. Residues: CASSLIRDNSYEQYF.

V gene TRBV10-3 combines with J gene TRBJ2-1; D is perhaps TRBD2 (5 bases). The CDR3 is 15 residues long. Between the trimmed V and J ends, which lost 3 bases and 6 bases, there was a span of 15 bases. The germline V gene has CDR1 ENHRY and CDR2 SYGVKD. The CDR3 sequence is CAISEGWSGTNEQFF. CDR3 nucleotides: TGTGCCATCAGTGAAGGTTGGAGCGGCACCAATGAGCAGTTCTTC.

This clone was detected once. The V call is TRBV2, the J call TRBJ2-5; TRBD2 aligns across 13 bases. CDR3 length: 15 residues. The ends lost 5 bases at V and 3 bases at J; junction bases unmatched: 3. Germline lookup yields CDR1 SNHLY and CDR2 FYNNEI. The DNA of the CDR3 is TGTGCCAGCAGTCTAGGACTAGCGGGAGAAGAGACCCAGTACTTC. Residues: CASSLGLAGEETQYF.

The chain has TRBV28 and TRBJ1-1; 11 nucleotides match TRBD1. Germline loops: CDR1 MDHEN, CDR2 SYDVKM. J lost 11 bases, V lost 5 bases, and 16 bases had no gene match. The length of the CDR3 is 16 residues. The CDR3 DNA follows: TGTGCCAGCAGTCCCCATCCAGGACAGGGGGCAAGACGGGCTTTCTTT. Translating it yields CASSPHPGQGARRAFF.

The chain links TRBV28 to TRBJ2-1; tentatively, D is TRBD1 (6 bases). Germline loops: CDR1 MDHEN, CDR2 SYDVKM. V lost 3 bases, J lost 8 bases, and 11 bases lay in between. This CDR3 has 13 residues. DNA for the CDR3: TGTGCCAGCAGTTTGTTGGGGGCGCATGAGCAGTTCTTC. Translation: CASSLLGAHEQFF.

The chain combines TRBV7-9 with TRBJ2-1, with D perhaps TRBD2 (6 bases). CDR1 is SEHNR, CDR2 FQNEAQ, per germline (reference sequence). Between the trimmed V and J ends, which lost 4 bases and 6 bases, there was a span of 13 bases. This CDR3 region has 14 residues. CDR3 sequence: CASSSPGTFNEQFF. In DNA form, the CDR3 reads TGTGCCAGCAGCTCGCCGGGGACTTTCAATGAGCAGTTCTTC. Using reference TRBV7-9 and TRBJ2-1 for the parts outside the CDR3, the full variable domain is DTGVSQNPRHKITKRGQNVTFRCDPISEHNRLYWYRQTLGQGPEFLTYFQNEAQLEKSRLLSDRFSAERPKGSFSTLEIQRTEQGDSAMYLCASSSPGTFNEQFFGPGTRLTVL.

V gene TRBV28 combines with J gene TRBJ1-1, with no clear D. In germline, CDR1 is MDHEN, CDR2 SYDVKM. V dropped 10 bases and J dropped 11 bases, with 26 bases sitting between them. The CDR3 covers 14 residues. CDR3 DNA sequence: TGTGCCACACGAACCCCGGTGTCAGAGGAAGTGGCTTTCTTT. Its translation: CATRTPVSEEVAFF.

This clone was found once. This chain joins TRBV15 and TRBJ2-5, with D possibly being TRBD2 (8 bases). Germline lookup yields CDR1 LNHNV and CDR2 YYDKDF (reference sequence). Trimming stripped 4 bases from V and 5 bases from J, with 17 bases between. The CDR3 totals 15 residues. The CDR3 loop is CATSKNSGTAETQYF. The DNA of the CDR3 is TGTGCCACCAGCAAAAATAGCGGGACAGCTGAGACCCAGTACTTC.

CDR3 amino acids: CASSLGVEDTQYF. The CDR3 DNA follows: TGCGCCAGCAGCTTGGGCGTCGAAGATACGCAGTATTTT. V and J are TRBV5-1 and TRBJ2-3; D is unresolved. The germline CDR1 and CDR2 sequences are SGHRS and YFSETQ. V lost 0 bases, J lost 5 bases, and 7 bases lay in between. This CDR3 comprises 13 residues. The full variable domain, rest sourced from reference TRBV5-1 and TRBJ2-3, is KAGVTQTPRYLIKTRGQQVTLSCSPISGHRSVSWYQQTPGQGLQFLFEYFSETQRNKGNFPGRFSGRQFSNSRSEMNVSTLELGDSALYLCASSLGVEDTQYFGPGTRLTVL.

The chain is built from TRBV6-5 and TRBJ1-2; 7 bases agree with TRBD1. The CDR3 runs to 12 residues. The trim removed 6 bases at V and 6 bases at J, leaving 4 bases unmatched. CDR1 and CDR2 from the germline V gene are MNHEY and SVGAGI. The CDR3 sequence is CASSRTGHGYTF. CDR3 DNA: TGTGCCAGCAGCCGGACAGGCCATGGCTACACCTTC.

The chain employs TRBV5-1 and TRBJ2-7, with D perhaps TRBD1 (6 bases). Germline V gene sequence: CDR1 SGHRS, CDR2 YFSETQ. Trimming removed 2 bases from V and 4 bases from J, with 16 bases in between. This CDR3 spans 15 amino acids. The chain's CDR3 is CASSFGGQLNYEQYF. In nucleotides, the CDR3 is TGCGCCAGCAGCTTCGGCGGACAGTTGAATTACGAGCAGTACTTC.

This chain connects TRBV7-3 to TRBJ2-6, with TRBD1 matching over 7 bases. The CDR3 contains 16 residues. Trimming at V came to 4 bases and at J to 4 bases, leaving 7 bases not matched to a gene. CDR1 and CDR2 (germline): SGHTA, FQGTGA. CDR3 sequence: CASSSDRALGANVLTF. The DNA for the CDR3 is TGTGCCAGCAGCTCCGACAGGGCCCTCGGGGCCAACGTCCTGACTTTC.

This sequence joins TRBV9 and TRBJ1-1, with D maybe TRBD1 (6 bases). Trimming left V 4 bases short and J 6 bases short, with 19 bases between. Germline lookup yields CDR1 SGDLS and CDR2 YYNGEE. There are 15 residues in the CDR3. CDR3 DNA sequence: TGTGCCAGCAGCCCTCACCTGGGGGCCAATTCTGAAGCTTTCTTT. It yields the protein CASSPHLGANSEAFF.

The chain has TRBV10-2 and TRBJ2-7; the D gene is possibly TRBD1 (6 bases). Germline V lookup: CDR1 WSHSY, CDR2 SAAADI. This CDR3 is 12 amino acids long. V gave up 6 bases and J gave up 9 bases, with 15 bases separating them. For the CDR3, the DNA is TGCGCCAGCAGCATCACAGGGTTCGGGCAGTACTTC. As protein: CASSITGFGQYF.

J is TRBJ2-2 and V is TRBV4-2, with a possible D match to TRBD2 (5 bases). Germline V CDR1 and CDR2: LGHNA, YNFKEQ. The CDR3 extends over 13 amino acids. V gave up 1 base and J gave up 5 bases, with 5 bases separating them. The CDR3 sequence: CASSQAGTGELFF. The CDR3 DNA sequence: TGTGCCAGCAGCCAAGCGGGAACCGGGGAGCTGTTTTTT.

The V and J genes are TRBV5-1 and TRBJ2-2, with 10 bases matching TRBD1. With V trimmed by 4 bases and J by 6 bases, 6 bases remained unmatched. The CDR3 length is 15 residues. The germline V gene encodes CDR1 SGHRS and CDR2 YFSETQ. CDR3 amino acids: CASSRGDRGPGELFF. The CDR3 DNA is TGCGCCAGCAGCCGGGGGGACAGGGGCCCCGGGGAGCTGTTTTTT. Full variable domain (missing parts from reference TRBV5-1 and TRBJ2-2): KAGVTQTPRYLIKTRGQQVTLSCSPISGHRSVSWYQQTPGQGLQFLFEYFSETQRNKGNFPGRFSGRQFSNSRSEMNVSTLELGDSALYLCASSRGDRGPGELFFGEGSRLTVL.

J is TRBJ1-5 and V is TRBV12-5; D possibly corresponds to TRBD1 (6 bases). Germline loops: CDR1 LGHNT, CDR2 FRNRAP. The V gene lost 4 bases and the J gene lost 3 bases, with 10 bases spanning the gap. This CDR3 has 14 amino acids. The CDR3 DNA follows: TGTGCTAGTGGTTACAGGGAAACCAATCAGCCCCAGCATTTT. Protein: CASGYRETNQPQHF. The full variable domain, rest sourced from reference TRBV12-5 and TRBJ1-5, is DARVTQTPRHKVTEMGQEVTMRCQPILGHNTVFWYRQTMMQGLELLAYFRNRAPLDDSGMPKDRFSAEMPDATLATLKIQPSEPRDSAVYFCASGYRETNQPQHFGDGTRLSIL.

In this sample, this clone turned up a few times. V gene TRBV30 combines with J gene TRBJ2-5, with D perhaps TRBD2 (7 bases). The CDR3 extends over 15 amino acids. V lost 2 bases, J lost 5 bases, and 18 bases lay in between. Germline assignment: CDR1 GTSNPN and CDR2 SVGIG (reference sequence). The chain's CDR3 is CAWSPRGGRSETQYF. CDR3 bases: TGTGCCTGGAGTCCAAGGGGGGGTCGATCGGAGACCCAGTACTTC. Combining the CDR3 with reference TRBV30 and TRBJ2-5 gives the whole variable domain SQTIHQWPATLVQPVGSPLSLECTVEGTSNPNLYWYRQAAGRGLQLLFYSVGIGQISSEVPQNLSASRPQDRQFILSSKKLLLSDSGFYLCAWSPRGGRSETQYFGPGTRLLVL.